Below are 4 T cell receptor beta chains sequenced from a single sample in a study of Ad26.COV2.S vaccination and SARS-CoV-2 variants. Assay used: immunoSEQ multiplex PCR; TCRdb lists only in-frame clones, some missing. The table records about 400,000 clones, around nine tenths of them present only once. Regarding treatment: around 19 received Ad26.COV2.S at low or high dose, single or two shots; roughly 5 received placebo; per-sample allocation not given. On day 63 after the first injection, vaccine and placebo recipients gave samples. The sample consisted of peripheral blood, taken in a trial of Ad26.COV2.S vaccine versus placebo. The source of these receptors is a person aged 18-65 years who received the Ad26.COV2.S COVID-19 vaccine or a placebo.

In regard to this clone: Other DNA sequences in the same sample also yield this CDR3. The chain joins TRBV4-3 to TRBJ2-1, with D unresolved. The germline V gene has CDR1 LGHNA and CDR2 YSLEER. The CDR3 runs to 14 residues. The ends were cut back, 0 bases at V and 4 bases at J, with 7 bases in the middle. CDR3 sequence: CASSQDMGYNEQFF. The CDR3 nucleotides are TGCGCCAGCAGCCAAGATATGGGGTACAATGAGCAGTTCTTC.

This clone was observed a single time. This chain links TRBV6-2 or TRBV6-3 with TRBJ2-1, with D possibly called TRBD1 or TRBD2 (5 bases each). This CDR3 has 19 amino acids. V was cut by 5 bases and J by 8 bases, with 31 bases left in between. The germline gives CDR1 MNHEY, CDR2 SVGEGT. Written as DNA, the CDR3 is TGTGCCAGCAGTCCGCCGGGCCCCATGATGGGGCTAGCCCGTTATGAGCAGTTCTTC. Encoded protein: CASSPPGPMMGLARYEQFF.

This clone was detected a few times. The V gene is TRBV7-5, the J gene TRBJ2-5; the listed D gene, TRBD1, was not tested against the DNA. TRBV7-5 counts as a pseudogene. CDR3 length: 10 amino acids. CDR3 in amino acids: CVGNWETQYF. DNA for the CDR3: TGTGTCGGCAATTGGGAGACCCAGTACTTC.

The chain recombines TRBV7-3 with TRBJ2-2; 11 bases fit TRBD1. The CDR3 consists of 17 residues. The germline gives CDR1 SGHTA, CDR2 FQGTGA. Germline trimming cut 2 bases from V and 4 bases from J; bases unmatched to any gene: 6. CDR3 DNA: TGTGCCAGCAGCTTAGGACAGGGGGCCGTACTCACCGGGGAGCTGTTTTTT. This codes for CASSLGQGAVLTGELFF.